The T cell receptor (beta chain) under discussion was sequenced for a study of OX40 agonist ivuxolimab in advanced cancers. As for the study in general: Males comprised roughly four fifths of the group, whose mean age was approximately 60 years (range about 20 to 79). Two cutaneous melanoma patients and one hepatocellular carcinoma patient, three in all, had partial responses. Study observations and caveats: Normalized T-cell clonal expansion was also low in a subset of nonresponders. Dose levels from 0.1 to 3.0 mg/kg saw CD4+ and CD8+ blood T cells expand clonally by week 6.

This clone appeared a few times. Its antigen is undetermined. Repertoires were generated with immunoSEQ multiplex PCR, while TCRdb's copy carries only in-frame clones and drops some. Here the sample spans under 100,000 clones, roughly 90% being singletons. Trimming cost V 6 bases and J 6 bases; bases outside gene matches: 4. Germline CDR1 is SNHLY and CDR2 is FYNNEI. The CDR3 extends over 14 amino acids. V and J are TRBV2 and TRBJ1-5, with 11 bases lining up with TRBD1. This sequence was found in an adult with an advanced solid tumor such as melanoma, head and neck, liver or kidney cancer. The specimen was CD4+ or CD8+ T cells sorted from blood, collected in a trial of the OX40 agonist ivuxolimab. In DNA, the CDR3 is TGTGCCAGCAGCGGACAGGGGGCTGGTCAGCCCCAGCATTTT. Translation: CASSGQGAGQPQHF.